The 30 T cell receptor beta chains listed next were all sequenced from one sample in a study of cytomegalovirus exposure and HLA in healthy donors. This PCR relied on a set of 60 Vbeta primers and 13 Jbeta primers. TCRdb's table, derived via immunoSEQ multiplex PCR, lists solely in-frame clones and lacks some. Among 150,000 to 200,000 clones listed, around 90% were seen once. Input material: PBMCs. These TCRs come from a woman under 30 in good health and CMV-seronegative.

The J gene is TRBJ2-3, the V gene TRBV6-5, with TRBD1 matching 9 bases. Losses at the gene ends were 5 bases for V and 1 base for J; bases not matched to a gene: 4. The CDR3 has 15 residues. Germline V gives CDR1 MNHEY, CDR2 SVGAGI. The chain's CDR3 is CASSTRDRGTDTQYF. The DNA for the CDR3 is TGTGCCAGCAGTACCCGGGACAGGGGCACAGATACGCAGTATTTT.

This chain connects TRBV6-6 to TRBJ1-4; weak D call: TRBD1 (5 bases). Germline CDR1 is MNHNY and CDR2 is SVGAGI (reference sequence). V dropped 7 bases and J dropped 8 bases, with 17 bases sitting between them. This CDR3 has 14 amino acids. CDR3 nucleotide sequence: TGTGCCAGCACCGGGAGGGGCTCAGGGGAAAAACTGTTTTTT. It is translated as CASTGRGSGEKLFF.

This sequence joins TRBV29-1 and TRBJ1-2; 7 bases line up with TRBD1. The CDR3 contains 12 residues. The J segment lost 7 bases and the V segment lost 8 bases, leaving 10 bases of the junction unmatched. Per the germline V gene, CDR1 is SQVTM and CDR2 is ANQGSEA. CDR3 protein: CSLRTGSGGYTF. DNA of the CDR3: TGCAGCTTAAGGACAGGATCGGGTGGCTACACCTTC.

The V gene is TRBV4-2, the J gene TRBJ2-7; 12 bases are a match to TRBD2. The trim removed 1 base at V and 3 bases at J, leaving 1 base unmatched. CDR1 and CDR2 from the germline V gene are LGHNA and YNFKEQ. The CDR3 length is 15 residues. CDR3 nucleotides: TGTGCCAGCAGCCAAGTACTAGCGGGAGGCTACGAGCAGTACTTC. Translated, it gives CASSQVLAGGYEQYF.

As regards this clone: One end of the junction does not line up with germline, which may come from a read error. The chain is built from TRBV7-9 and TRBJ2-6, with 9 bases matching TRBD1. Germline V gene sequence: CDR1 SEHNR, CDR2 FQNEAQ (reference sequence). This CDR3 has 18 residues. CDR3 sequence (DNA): TGTTCCAGCAGCTCCGGGACAGGGATCTACTCTGGGGCCAACGTCCTGACTTTC. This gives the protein CSSSSGTGIYSGANVLTF.

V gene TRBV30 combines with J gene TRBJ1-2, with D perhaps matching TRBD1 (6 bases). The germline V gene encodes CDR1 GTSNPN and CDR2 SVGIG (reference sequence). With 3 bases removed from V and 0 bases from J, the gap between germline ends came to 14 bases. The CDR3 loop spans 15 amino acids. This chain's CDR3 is CAWSLQGLTNYGYTF. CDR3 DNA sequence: TGTGCCTGGAGCCTCCAGGGGCTAACTAACTATGGCTACACCTTC.

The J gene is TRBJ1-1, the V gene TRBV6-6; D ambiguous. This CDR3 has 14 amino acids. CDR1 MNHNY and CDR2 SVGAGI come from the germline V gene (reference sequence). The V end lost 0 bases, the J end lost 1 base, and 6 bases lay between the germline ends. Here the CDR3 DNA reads TGTGCCAGCAGTTACTCGGAGAGGAACACTGAAGCTTTCTTT. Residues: CASSYSERNTEAFF.

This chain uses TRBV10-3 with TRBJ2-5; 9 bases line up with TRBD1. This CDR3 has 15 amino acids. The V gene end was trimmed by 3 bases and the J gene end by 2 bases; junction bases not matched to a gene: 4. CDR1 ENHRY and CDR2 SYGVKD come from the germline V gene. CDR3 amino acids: CAISDRQGGQETQYF. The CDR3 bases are TGTGCCATCAGTGATAGACAGGGGGGTCAAGAGACCCAGTACTTC.

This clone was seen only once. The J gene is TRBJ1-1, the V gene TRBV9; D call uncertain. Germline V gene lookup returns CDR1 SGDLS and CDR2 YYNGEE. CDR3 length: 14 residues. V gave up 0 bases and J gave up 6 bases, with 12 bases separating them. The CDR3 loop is CASSVGSLTAEAFF. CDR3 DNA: TGTGCCAGCAGCGTAGGATCGTTAACAGCTGAAGCTTTCTTT.

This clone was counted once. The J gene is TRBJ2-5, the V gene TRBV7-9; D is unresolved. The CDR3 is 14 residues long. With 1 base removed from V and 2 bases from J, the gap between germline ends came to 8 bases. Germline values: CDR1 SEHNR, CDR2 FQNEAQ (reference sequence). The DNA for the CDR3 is TGTGCCAGCAGCTTAGGAGGCCTTCAAGAGACCCAGTACTTC. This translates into CASSLGGLQETQYF.

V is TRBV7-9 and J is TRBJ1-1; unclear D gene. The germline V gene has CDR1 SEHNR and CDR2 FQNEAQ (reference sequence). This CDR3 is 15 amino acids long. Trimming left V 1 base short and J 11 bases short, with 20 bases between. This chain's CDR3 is CASSLGSLTKNRAFF. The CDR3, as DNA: TGTGCCAGCAGCTTAGGTTCTCTTACCAAAAATCGGGCTTTCTTT.

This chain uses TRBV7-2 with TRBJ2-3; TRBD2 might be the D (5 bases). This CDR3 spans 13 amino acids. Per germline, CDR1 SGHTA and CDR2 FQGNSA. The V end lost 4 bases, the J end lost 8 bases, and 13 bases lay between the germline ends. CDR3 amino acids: CASSSAGLGTQYF. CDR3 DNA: TGTGCCAGCAGCTCGGCAGGACTTGGTACGCAGTATTTT.

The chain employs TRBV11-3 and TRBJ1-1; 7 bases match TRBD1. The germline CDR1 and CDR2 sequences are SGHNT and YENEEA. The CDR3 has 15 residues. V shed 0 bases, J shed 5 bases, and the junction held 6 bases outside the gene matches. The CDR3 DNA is TGTGCCAGCAGCTTAGATCCAACAGGGGTGACTGAAGCTTTCTTT. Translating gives CASSLDPTGVTEAFF.

The CDR3 loop is CASSLATGEQFF. The CDR3, as DNA: TGTGCCAGCAGCTTGGCCACCGGTGAGCAGTTCTTC. V and J are TRBV5-6 and TRBJ2-1; D is ambiguous. V shed 0 bases and J shed 9 bases, with 7 bases lying between them. This CDR3 is built from 12 residues. Germline V gene lookup returns CDR1 SGHDT and CDR2 YYEEEE.

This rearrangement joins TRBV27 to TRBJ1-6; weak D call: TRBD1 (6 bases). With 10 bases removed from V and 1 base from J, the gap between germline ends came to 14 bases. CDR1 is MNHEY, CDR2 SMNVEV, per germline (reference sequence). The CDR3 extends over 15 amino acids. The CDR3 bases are TGTGCCACTTCCCACAGGGAGTCCTATAATTCACCCCTCCACTTT. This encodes CATSHRESYNSPLHF.

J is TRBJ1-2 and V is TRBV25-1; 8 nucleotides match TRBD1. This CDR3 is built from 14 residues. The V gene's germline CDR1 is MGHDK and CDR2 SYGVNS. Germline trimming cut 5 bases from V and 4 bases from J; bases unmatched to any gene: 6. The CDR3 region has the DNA TGTGCCAGCAGTCCAACAGGGGGATTCTATGGCTACACCTTC. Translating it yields CASSPTGGFYGYTF.

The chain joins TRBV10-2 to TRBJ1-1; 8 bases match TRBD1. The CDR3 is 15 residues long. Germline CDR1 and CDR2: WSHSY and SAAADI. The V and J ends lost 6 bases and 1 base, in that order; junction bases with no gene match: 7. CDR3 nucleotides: TGCGCCAGCAGAGAAAGGACAGGGAAGAACACTGAAGCTTTCTTT. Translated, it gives CASRERTGKNTEAFF.

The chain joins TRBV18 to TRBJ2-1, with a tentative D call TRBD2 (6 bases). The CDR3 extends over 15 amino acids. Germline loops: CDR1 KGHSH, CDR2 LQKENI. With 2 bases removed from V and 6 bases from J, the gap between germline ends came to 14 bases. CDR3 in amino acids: CASSPGLGEVNEQFF. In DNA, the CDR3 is TGTGCCAGCTCACCAGGTCTAGGGGAGGTCAATGAGCAGTTCTTC.

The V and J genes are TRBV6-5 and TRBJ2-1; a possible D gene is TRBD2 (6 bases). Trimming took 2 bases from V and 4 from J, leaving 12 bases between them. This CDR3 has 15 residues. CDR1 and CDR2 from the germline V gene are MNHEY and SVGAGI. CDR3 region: CASSYGLANYNEQFF. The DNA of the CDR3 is TGTGCCAGCAGTTACGGTCTAGCGAATTACAATGAGCAGTTCTTC.

The CDR3 nucleotides are TGTGCCAGCAGCGGGACTAGGCTCTATGAGCAGTTCTTC. This sequence encodes CASSGTRLYEQFF. V is TRBV2 and J is TRBJ2-1; 8 bases line up with TRBD2. The length of the CDR3 is 13 residues. The V gene end was trimmed by 6 bases and the J gene end by 8 bases; junction bases not matched to a gene: 6. CDR1 is SNHLY and CDR2 is FYNNEI in the germline V gene.

The CDR3 loop reads CAISESGTSGRPTYEQYF. The CDR3 bases are TGTGCCATCAGTGAGTCGGGAACTAGCGGGAGGCCTACCTACGAGCAGTACTTC. This sequence joins TRBV10-3 and TRBJ2-7; TRBD2 matches at 12 bases. V gave up 0 bases and J gave up 2 bases; unmatched junction bases: 8. In germline, CDR1 is ENHRY, CDR2 SYGVKD. The CDR3 covers 18 residues.

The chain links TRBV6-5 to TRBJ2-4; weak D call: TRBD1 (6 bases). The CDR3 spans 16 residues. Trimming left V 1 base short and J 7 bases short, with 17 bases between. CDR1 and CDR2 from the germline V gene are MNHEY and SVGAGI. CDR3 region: CASSYYGGTGKNIQYF. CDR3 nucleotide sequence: TGTGCCAGCAGTTACTACGGTGGTACAGGGAAGAACATTCAGTACTTC.

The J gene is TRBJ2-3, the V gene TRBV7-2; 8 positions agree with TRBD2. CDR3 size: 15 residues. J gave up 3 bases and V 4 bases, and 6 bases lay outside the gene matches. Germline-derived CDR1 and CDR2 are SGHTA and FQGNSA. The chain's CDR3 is CASSSGTSSTDTQYF. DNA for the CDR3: TGTGCCAGCAGCTCGGGGACTAGTTCGACAGATACGCAGTATTTT.

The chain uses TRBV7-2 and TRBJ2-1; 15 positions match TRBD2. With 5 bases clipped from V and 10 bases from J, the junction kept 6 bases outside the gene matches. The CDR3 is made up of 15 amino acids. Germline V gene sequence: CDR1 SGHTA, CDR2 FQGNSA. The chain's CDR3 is CASSPRTSGRGEQFF. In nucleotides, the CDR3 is TGTGCCAGCAGCCCCCGGACTAGCGGGAGGGGGGAGCAGTTCTTC.

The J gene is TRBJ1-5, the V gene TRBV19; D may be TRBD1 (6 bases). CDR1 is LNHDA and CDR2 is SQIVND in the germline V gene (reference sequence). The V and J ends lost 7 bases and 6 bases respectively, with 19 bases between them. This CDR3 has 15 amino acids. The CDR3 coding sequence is TGTGCCAGTACACCGCCGGGTAGGGGGTTTCAGCCCCAGCATTTT. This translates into CASTPPGRGFQPQHF.

CDR3 loop: CAISERRQARNSPLHF. CDR3 sequence (DNA): TGTGCCATCAGTGAGAGACGACAGGCGAGGAATTCACCCCTCCACTTT. J is TRBJ1-6 and V is TRBV10-3; possible D gene TRBD1, 6 bases. V shed 2 bases and J shed 7 bases, with 15 bases lying between them. Germline lookup yields CDR1 ENHRY and CDR2 SYGVKD. The CDR3 is 16 amino acids.

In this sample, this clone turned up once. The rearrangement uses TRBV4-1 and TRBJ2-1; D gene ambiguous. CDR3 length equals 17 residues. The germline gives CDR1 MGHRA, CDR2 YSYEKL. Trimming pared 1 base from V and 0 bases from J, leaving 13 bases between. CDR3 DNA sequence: TGCGCCAGCAGCCAAGGACCGACTTACGGCTCCTACAATGAGCAGTTCTTC. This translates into CASSQGPTYGSYNEQFF.

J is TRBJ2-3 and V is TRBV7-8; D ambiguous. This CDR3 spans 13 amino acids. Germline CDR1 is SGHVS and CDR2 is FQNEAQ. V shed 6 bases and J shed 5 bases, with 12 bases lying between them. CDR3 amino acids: CASSIVEIDTQYF. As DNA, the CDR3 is TGTGCCAGCAGTATCGTAGAAATAGATACGCAGTATTTT.

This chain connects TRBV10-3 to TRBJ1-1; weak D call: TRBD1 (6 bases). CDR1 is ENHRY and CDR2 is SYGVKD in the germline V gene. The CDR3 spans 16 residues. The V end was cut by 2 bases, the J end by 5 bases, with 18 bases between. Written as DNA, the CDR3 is TGTGCCATCAGTGAGGGTGGGGGGGCGGGAAAGACTGAAGCTTTCTTT. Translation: CAISEGGGAGKTEAFF.

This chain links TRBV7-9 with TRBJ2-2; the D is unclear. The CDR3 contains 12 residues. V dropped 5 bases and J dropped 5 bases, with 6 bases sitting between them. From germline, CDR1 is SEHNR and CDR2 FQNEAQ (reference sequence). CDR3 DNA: TGTGCCAGCAGCCGAGGTACCGGGGAGCTGTTTTTT. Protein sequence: CASSRGTGELFF.